By frequency, the clone carrying this T cell receptor beta chain registers medium-sized. The target antigen is unknown. The data were obtained in a study of synovial regulatory T cells in juvenile arthritis. Study-level points and caveats: Synovial Teff and blood CPL repertoires partially overlapped with iaTreg TCR repertoires, which were largely patient-private.

The CDR3 is 15 residues long. The DNA is not on file. Germline CDR1 and CDR2: LNHDA and SQIVND (reference sequence). The repertoire was sequenced with immunoSEQ multiplex PCR; TCRdb's copy has only in-frame clones and lacks some. The sample has about 2,200 clones, and its top ten clones hold about an eighth. The synovial samples were synovial fluid, paired with peripheral blood from each active arthritis patient. The approximately eleven donors had active juvenile idiopathic arthritis, with 3 polyarticular and 8 oligoarticular cases. Median age 11.6 years (2.4-22.9); median disease duration about seven years (0.2-19.1).

This chain connects TRBV19 to TRBJ1-1. This sequence was found in a donor aged 2-30 years with juvenile idiopathic arthritis. The sequenced sample was Treg cells from the synovium. The CDR3 loop is CASSIGWGAAVEAFF.